These T cell receptor beta chains were read from a single sample in a study of CD8 T cells in ankylosing spondylitis. From the 5' RACE reads, TCRdb called clonotypes with MiXCR, one entry per CDR3 protein. The data contain about 160,000 distinct CDR3 sequences, 9.8% of them seen just once; the ten biggest clones take up about 15%. Sequenced: blood, either unsorted or a sorted T cell fraction (not recorded which). These receptors all come from a female donor with ankylosing spondylitis or in good health (not recorded which). Both conserved end residues are part of each CDR3. The D gene is left open where the match is weak. Expanded clones are given a class, and other clones once, few, many or no size at all.

j_call d_call clone_size v_call cdr3_aa cdr3_nt
TRBJ2-1 TRBD1 few TRBV9 CASSPDRTYNEQFF TGTGCCAGCAGCCCGGACAGGACTTACAATGAGCAGTTCTTC
TRBJ2-1 . . TRBV6-2/TRBV6-3 CASRPPPGDEQFF TGTGCCAGCAGACCGCCCCCGGGGGATGAGCAGTTCTTC
TRBJ1-1 . few TRBV12-3/TRBV12-4 CASTPGSEAFF TGTGCCAGCACCCCGGGGTCTGAAGCTTTCTTT
TRBJ2-3 TRBD2 . TRBV28 CASSSRTSGGTDTQYF TGTGCCAGCAGTTCTAGGACTAGCGGAGGCACAGATACGCAGTATTTT
TRBJ1-2 . few TRBV10-2 CASTPYRVENYGYTF TGCGCCAGCACTCCATATAGGGTAGAAAACTATGGCTACACCTTC
TRBJ2-1 . many TRBV29-1 CSGHDGTYNEQFF TGCAGCGGCCATGATGGCACCTACAATGAGCAGTTCTTC
TRBJ1-1 . . TRBV19 CASGRRSEAFF TGTGCCAGTGGTCGACGGTCGGAAGCTTTCTTT
TRBJ1-1 . few TRBV7-9 CASSPRAGTKSRAFF TGTGCCAGCAGCCCTAGAGCAGGTACCAAGAGTCGAGCTTTCTTT
TRBJ2-7 . . TRBV9 CASSPDGGHIYEQYF TGTGCCAGCAGCCCCGACGGGGGACATATCTACGAGCAGTACTTC
TRBJ2-1 . once TRBV19 CASSTDISDNEQFF TGTGCCAGTAGTACGGACATATCCGACAATGAGCAGTTCTTC
TRBJ2-7 TRBD1 . TRBV4-1 CASSLMGQGFNEQYF TGCGCCAGCAGCCTCATGGGACAGGGATTTAACGAGCAGTACTTC
TRBJ2-3 . many TRBV12-3/TRBV12-4 CASGDITDTQYF TGTGCCAGCGGCGATATCACAGATACGCAGTATTTT
TRBJ2-1 . few TRBV6-2/TRBV6-3 CASTPLGSATYNEQFF TGTGCCAGCACCCCCCTTGGGTCCGCCACCTACAATGAGCAGTTCTTC
TRBJ1-1 . . TRBV4-3 CASSQDPWMNTEAFF TGCGCCAGCAGCCAAGACCCCTGGATGAACACTGAAGCTTTCTTT
TRBJ1-5 . . TRBV20-1 CSARLGIDNQPQHF TGCAGTGCTAGACTGGGAATTGATAATCAGCCCCAGCATTTT
TRBJ1-1 . many TRBV29-1 CSVALGTEAFF TGCAGCGTTGCTCTAGGGACTGAAGCTTTCTTT
TRBJ2-3 . few TRBV29-1 CSVQGRSGVADTQYF TGCAGCGTTCAGGGACGTTCTGGAGTCGCAGATACGCAGTATTTT
TRBJ2-5 . . TRBV7-2 CASSLGGWGTQYF TGTGCCAGCAGCTTAGGGGGATGGGGGACCCAGTACTTC
TRBJ2-6 TRBD1 . TRBV30 CAWSTPRGPITGANVLTF TGTGCCTGGTCTACTCCCAGGGGGCCCATTACTGGGGCCAACGTCCTGACTTTC
TRBJ1-1 . few TRBV29-1 CSVEPNTEAFF TGCAGCGTTGAACCGAACACTGAAGCTTTCTTT
TRBJ2-7 TRBD2 once TRBV20-1 CSARLADPYEQYF TGCAGTGCCAGACTAGCGGATCCCTACGAGCAGTACTTC
TRBJ2-1 . . TRBV27 CASSSHSGTPGNEQFF TGTGCCAGCAGTTCCCACTCCGGGACACCGGGGAATGAGCAGTTCTTC
TRBJ2-1 TRBD2 . TRBV5-1 CASSLRGSEQFF TGCGCCAGCAGCTTACGCGGGAGTGAGCAGTTCTTC
TRBJ1-2 . . TRBV7-9 CASSLGGPAGYTF TGTGCCAGCAGCTTAGGGGGGCCGGCAGGCTACACCTTC
TRBJ2-3 . . TRBV19 CASSREEPGPSTDTQYF TGTGCCAGTAGTCGCGAGGAGCCGGGACCGTCCACAGATACGCAGTATTTT
TRBJ1-2 TRBD1 few TRBV7-6 CASSSLDRAANYGYTF TGTGCCAGCAGCTCGTTGGACAGGGCAGCTAACTATGGCTACACCTTC
TRBJ2-6 . . TRBV6-5 CASSSIETSGANVLTF TGTGCCAGCAGTTCTATTGAGACCTCTGGGGCCAACGTCCTGACTTTC
TRBJ2-3 . many TRBV29-1 CSVEAGPTDTQYF TGCAGCGTTGAGGCGGGACCCACAGATACGCAGTATTTT
TRBJ1-2 TRBD1 many TRBV6-5 CASSYSPRDRVYGYTF TGTGCCAGCAGTTACTCTCCCCGGGACAGGGTCTATGGCTACACCTTC
TRBJ1-1 . few TRBV9 CASSEQGSRHTEAFF TGTGCCAGCAGCGAACAGGGTTCTAGGCACACTGAAGCTTTCTTT
TRBJ2-1 TRBD2 . TRBV18 CASSPLTSGNNEQFF TGTGCCAGCTCACCACTGACTAGCGGGAACAATGAGCAGTTCTTC
TRBJ1-2 . few TRBV7-8 CASSLFRSDLGGYTF TGTGCCAGCAGCTTATTTCGAAGCGACCTTGGTGGCTACACCTTC
TRBJ2-7 TRBD2 . TRBV13 CASSQGTSGGVYEQYF TGTGCCAGCAGCCAAGGGACTAGCGGGGGTGTATACGAGCAGTACTTC
TRBJ1-6 TRBD1 . TRBV7-2 CASSPTGTYSPLHF TGCGCCAGCAGCCCGACAGGGACTTATTCACCCCTCCACTTT
TRBJ2-1 . few TRBV29-1 CSVEDRGEQFF TGCAGCGTTGAAGATCGGGGGGAGCAGTTCTTC
TRBJ1-1 . many TRBV6-2/TRBV6-3 CASSYGGEAFF TGTGCCAGCAGTTACGGGGGTGAAGCTTTCTTT
TRBJ2-1 . few TRBV9 CASSVVGAGNEQFF TGTGCCAGCAGCGTAGTCGGGGCGGGCAATGAGCAGTTCTTC
TRBJ1-1 . many TRBV5-1 CASSGGPTAKGTEAFF TGCGCCAGCAGCGGGGGGCCGACAGCCAAGGGAACTGAAGCTTTCTTT
TRBJ2-2 TRBD1 few TRBV12-3/TRBV12-4 CASRYWGGTGSFGAGELFF TGTGCCAGCAGATATTGGGGTGGGACAGGCTCCTTCGGGGCCGGGGAGCTGTTTTTT
TRBJ2-1 . few TRBV6-5 CASSYPPGSDRAAEQFF TGTGCCAGCAGTTACCCGCCGGGTAGCGATAGGGCGGCTGAGCAGTTCTTC
TRBJ2-1 . . TRBV5-1 CASSSTGPYNEQFF TGCGCCAGCAGCTCTACGGGACCCTACAATGAGCAGTTCTTC
TRBJ2-1 . . TRBV27 CASSRGGIEQFF TGTGCCAGCAGTCGGGGAGGCATTGAGCAGTTCTTC
TRBJ2-5 . . TRBV6-5 CASSYAGLEETQYF TGTGCCAGCAGTTATGCGGGACTTGAAGAGACCCAGTACTTC
TRBJ2-3 . . TRBV27 CASSFLPISRTDTQYF TGTGCCAGCAGTTTCCTACCTATTTCCCGCACAGATACGCAGTATTTT
TRBJ1-2 . many TRBV29-1 CSVEVTGNYGYTF TGCAGCGTTGAGGTTACAGGGAACTATGGCTACACCTTC
TRBJ2-2 TRBD2 many TRBV6-4 CASSDSKREATGELFF TGTGCCAGCAGTGACTCTAAGCGGGAGGCCACCGGGGAGCTGTTTTTT
TRBJ1-4 . few TRBV4-1 CASSPEGGEKLFF TGCGCCAGCAGCCCGGAGGGAGGGGAAAAACTGTTTTTT
TRBJ2-1 TRBD2 many TRBV20-1 CSATHRGGNEQFF TGCAGTGCTACGCATCGGGGGGGGAATGAGCAGTTCTTC
TRBJ2-3 . . TRBV5-1 CASSLGQRGDTQYF TGCGCCAGCAGCTTAGGACAGCGGGGAGATACGCAGTATTTT